This T cell receptor beta chain appears in the sequencing data of a study of T cell repertoires in aging, cancer and after chemotherapy. The overall study: Glioblastoma patients receiving temozolomide-based therapy gave paired samples before and after chemotherapy.

As to this clonotype: The antigen remains unidentified.

The CDR3 is 16 residues long. Germline lookup yields CDR1 GTSNPN and CDR2 SVGIG (reference sequence). Trimming stripped 5 bases from V and 1 base from J, with 15 bases between. Amplification of TCR beta used genomic DNA extracted from peripheral blood. TRB rearrangements spanning V, D and J were amplified using mixed TRB-A/B primers. TCRdb re-analysed the multiplex PCR reads in MiXCR, keeping a single row per CDR3 protein. Of around 20,000 distinct CDR3 sequences listed, approximately 35% were seen once; the top ten hold roughly 18%. Study-wide results and caveats: Loss of evenness, beyond lost richness, contributed to age-related TCR diversity decline in cancer patients.

This clonotype was obtained from a human donor with a solid tumor. The chain uses TRBV30 and TRBJ2-6; possibly TRBD2 for D (6 bases). The sequenced sample was blood. The CDR3, as DNA: TGTGCCTGGGCCGGGGGTGGAGAATCTGGGGCCAACGTCCTGACTTTC. Protein product: CAWAGGGESGANVLTF. Supplemented by reference TRBV30 and TRBJ2-6, the full variable domain reads SQTIHQWPATLVQPVGSPLSLECTVEGTSNPNLYWYRQAAGRGLQLLFYSVGIGQISSEVPQNLSASRPQDRQFILSSKKLLLSDSGFYLCAWAGGGESGANVLTFGAGSRLTVL.